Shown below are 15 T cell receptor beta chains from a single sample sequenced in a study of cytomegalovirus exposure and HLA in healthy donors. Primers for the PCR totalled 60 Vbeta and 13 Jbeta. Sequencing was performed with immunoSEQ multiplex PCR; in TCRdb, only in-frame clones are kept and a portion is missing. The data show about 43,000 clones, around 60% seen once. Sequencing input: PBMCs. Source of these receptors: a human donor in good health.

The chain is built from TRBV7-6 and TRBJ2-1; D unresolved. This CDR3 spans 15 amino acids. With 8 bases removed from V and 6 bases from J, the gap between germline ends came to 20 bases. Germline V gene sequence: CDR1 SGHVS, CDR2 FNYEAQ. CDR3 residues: CASRPRIDLINEQFF. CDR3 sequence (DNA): TGTGCCAGCCGTCCCCGGATTGACTTAATCAATGAGCAGTTCTTC.

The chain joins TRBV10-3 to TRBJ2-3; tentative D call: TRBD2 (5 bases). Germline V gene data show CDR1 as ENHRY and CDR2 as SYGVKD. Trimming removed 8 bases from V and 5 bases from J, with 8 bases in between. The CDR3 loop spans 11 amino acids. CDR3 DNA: TGTGCCATCGCTAGCCGAGATACGCAGTATTTT. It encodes CAIASRDTQYF.

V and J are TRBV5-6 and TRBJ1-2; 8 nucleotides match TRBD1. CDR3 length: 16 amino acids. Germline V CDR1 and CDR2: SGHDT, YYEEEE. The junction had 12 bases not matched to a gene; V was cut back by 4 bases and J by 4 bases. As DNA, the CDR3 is TGTGCCAGCAGCGGGGGGGCCAGGGGGCTCGTCTATGGCTACACCTTC. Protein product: CASSGGARGLVYGYTF.

The CDR3 nucleotides are TGTGCCAGCAGTCCGCCTACCTACACAGATACGCAGTATTTT. Translation: CASSPPTYTDTQYF. The rearrangement uses TRBV28 and TRBJ2-3, with D uncertain. This CDR3 region has 14 residues. Germline values: CDR1 MDHEN, CDR2 SYDVKM. Trimming took off 5 bases at V and 2 bases at J, with 11 bases between the two ends.

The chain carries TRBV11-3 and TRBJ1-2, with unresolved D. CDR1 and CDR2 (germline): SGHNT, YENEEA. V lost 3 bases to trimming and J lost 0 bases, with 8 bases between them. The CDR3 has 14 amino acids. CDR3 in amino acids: CASSFPYANYGYTF. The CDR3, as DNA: TGTGCCAGCAGCTTCCCCTACGCTAACTATGGCTACACCTTC.

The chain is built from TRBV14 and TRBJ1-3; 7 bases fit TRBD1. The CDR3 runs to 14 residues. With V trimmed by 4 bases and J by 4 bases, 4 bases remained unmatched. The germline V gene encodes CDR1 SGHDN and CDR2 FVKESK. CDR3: CASSRDRTGNTIYF. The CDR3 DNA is TGTGCCAGCAGCCGGGACAGAACAGGAAACACCATATATTTT.

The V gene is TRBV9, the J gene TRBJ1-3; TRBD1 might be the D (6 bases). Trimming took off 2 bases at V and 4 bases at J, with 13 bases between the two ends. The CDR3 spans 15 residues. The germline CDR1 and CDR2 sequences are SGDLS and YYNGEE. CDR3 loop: CASSVRGLVGNTIYF. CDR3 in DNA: TGTGCCAGCAGCGTGAGGGGGTTGGTCGGAAACACCATATATTTT.

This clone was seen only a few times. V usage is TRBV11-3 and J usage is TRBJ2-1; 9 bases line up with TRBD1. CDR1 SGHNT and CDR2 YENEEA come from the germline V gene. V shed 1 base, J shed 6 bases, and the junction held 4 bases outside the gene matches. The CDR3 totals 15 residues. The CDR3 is CASSLAGQGSNEQFF. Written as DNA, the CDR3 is TGTGCCAGCAGCTTAGCGGGACAGGGTAGCAATGAGCAGTTCTTC.

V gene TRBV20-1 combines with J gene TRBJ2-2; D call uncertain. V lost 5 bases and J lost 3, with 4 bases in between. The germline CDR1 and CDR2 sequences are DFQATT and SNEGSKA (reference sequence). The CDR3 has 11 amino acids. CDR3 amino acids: CSARDTGELFF. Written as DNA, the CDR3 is TGCAGTGCTCGCGACACCGGGGAGCTGTTTTTT.

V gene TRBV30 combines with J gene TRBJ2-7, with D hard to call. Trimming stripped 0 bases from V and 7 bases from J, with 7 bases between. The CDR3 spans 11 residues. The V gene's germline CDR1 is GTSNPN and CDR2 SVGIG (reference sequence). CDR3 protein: CAWSVLREQYF. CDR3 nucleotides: TGTGCCTGGAGTGTATTGAGGGAGCAGTACTTC.

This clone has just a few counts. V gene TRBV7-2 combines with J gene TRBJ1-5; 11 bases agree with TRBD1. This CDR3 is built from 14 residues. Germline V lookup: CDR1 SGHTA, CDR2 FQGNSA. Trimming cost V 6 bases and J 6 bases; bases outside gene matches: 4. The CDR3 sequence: CASRRTGGGQPQHF. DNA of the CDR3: TGTGCCAGCAGACGGACAGGGGGCGGTCAGCCCCAGCATTTT.

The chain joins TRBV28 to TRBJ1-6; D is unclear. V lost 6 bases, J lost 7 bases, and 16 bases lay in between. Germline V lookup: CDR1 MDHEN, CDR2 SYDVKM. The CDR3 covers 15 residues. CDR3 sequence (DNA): TGTGCCAGCAGAAGACACCCTCGAGAAAATTCACCCCTCCACTTT. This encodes CASRRHPRENSPLHF.

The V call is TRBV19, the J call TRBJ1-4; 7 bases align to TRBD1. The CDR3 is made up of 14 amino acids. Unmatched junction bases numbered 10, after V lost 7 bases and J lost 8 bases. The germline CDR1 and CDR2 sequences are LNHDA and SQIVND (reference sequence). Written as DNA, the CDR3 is TGTGCCAGTACCCAGACAGGGAGCGGCGAAAAACTGTTTTTT. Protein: CASTQTGSGEKLFF.

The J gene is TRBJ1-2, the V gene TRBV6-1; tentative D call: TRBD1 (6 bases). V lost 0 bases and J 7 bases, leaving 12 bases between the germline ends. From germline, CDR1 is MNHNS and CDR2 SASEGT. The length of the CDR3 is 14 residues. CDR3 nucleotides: TGTGCCAGCAGTGAAGCGACAGGTTTTTTTGGCTACACCTTC. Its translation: CASSEATGFFGYTF.

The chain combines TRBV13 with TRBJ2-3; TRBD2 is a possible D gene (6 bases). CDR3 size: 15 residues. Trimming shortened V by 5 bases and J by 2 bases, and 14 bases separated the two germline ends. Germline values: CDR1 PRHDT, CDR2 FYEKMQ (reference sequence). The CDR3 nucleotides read TGTGCCAGCAGCCCGGCGGGACCATACACAGATACGCAGTATTTT. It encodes CASSPAGPYTDTQYF.